This TCR beta chain stems from a study of cytomegalovirus exposure and HLA in healthy donors. Whole-study context: Researchers found that around 80% of about 400 genotyped donors fell within the Caucasian-associated ancestry cluster. General study results and limits: The only immune exposure information that was available was CMV serostatus. As a later analysis showed, a missense DCLRE1C variant was linked to trimming of TCR beta V- and J-genes. Prior analysis indicated that the majority of TCR beta V segments exhibited productivity approximately 87% or approximately 30% of the time.

The germline CDR1 and CDR2 sequences are SEHNR and FQNEAQ (reference sequence). The CDR3 is 13 residues long. V lost 1 base, J lost 4 bases, and 7 bases lay in between. A multiplex PCR was run with 60 Vbeta primers and 13 Jbeta primers. Only in-frame clones appear in the TCRdb table, and some are missing; sequencing was by immunoSEQ multiplex PCR. The sample has approximately 190,000 clones, approximately 81% seen once; the top ten hold approximately 0.26%. Worth noting for this clone: Its antigen is not known.

The receptor was derived from a boy between 10 and 17 years old in good health and CMV-seronegative. The sequenced material came from PBMCs. The genes are TRBV7-9 and TRBJ1-1; D possibly corresponds to TRBD1 (5 bases). As DNA, the CDR3 is TGTGCCAGCAGCTTAGAGGGGTTCACTGAAGCTTTCTTT. This gives the protein CASSLEGFTEAFF.